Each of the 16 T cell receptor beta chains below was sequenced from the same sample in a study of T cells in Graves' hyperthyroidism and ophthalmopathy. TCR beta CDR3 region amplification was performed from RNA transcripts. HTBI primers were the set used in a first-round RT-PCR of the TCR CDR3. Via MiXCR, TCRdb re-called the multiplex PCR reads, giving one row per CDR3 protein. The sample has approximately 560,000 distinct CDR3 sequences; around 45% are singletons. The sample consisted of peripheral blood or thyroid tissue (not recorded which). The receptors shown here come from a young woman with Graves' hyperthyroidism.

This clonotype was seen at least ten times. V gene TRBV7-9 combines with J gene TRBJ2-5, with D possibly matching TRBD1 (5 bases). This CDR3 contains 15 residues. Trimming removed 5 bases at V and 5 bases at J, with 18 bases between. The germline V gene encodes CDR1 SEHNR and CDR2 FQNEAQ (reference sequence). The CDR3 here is CASSTRPGPGETQYF. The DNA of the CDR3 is TGTGCCAGCAGCACCCGCCCGGGCCCAGGGGAGACCCAGTACTTC.

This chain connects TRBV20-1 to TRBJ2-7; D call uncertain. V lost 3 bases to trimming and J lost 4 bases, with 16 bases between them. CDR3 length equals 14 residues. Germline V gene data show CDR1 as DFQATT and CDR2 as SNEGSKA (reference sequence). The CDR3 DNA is TGCAGTGCTAGGGAACAGCTCGTTTGGTACGAGCAGTACTTC. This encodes CSAREQLVWYEQYF.

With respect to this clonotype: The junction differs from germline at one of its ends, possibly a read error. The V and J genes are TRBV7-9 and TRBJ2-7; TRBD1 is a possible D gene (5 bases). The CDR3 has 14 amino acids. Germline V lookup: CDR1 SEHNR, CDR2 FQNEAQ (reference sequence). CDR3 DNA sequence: TGCGCCAGCAGCCAACCCCGACAGAGCTACGAGCAGTACTTC. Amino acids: CASSQPRQSYEQYF.

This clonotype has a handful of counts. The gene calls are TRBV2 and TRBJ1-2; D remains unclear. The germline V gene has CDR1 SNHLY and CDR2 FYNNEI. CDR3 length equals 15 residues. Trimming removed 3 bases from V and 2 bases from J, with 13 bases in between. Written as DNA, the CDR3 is TGTGCCAGCAGTGACGGAGGCCAGCGAAACTATGGCTACACCTTC. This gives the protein CASSDGGQRNYGYTF.

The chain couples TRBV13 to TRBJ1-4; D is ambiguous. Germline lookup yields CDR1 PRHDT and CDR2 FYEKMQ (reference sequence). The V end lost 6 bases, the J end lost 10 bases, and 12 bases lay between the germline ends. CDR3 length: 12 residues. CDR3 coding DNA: TGTGCCAGCAGTGACTTTTCAGGAAAACTGTTTTTT. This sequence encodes CASSDFSGKLFF.

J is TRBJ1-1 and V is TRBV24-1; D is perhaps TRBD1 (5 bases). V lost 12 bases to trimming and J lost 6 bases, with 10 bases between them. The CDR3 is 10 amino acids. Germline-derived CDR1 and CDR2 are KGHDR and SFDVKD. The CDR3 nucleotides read TGTGCCTGGGGGAGTTCTGAAGCTTTCTTT. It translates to CAWGSSEAFF.

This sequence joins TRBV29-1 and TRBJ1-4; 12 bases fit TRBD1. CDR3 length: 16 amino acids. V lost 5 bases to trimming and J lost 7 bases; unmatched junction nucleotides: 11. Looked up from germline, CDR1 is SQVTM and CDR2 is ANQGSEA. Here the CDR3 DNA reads TGCAGCGTTAAGGGCGGGACAGGGGGCCTTTTTGAAAAACTGTTTTTT. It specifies CSVKGGTGGLFEKLFF. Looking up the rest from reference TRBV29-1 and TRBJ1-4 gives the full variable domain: SAVISQKPSRDICQRGTSLTIQCQVDSQVTMMFWYRQQPGQSLTLIATANQGSEATYESGFVIDKFPISRPNLTFSTLTVSNMSPEDSSIYLCSVKGGTGGLFEKLFFGSGTQLSVL.

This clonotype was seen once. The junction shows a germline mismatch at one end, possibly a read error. CDR3 region: CASSLTGLNAEAFF. The CDR3 coding sequence is TGCGCCAGCAGCTTAACAGGACTGAACGCTGAAGCTTTCTTT. The rearrangement links TRBV5-1 to TRBJ1-1, with D perhaps TRBD1 (5 bases). This CDR3 contains 14 residues. Germline values: CDR1 SGHRS, CDR2 YFSETQ.

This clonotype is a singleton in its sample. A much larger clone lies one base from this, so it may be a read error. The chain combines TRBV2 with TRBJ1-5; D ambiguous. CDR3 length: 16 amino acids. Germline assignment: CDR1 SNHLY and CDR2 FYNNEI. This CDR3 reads CASRSGGHYSNQPRHF. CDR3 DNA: TGTGCCAGCCGGTCGGGAGGGCACTATAGCAATCAGCCCCGGCATTTT.

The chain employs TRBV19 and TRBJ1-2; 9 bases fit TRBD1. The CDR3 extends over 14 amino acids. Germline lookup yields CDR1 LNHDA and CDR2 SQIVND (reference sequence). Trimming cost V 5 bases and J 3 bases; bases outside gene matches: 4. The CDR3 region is CASSPWTGDYGYTF. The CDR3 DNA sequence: TGTGCCAGTAGTCCGTGGACAGGGGACTATGGCTACACCTTC.

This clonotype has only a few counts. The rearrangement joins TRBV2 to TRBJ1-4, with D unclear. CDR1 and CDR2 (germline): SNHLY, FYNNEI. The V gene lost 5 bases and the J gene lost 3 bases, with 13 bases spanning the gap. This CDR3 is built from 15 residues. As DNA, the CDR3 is TGTGCCAGCAGTTACTCGAGCGGGTCTAATGAAAAACTGTTTTTT. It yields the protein CASSYSSGSNEKLFF.

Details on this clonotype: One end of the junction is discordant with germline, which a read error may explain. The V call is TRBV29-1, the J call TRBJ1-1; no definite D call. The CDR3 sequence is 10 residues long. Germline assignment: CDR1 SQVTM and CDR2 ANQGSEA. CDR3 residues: CSVGNTKAFF. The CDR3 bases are TGCAGCGTTGGGAACACTAAAGCTTTCTTT.

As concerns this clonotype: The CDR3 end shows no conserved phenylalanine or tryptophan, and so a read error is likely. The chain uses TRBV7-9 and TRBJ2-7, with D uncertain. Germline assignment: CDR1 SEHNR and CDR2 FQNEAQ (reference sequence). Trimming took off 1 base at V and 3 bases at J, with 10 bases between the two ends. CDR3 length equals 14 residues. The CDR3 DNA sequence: TGTGCCAGCAGCTTAGGAGACGGCCTCTACGAGCAGTACCTC. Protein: CASSLGDGLYEQYL.

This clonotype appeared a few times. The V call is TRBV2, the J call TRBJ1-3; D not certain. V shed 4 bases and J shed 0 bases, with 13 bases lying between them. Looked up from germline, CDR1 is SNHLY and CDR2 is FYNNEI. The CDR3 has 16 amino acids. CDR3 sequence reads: CASSALLGSSGNTIYF. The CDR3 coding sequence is TGTGCCAGCAGTGCCCTGTTGGGGAGCTCTGGAAACACCATATATTTT.

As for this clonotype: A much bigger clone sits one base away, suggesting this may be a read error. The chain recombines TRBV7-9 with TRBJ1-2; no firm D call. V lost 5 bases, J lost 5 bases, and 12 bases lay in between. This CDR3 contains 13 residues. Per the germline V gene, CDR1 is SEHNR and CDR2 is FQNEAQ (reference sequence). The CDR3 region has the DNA TGTGCCAGCAGCCCCCAAATGGGATATGGCTACACCTTC. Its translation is CASSPQMGYGYTF. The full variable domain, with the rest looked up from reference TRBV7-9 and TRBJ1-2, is DTGVSQNPRHKITKRGQNVTFRCDPISEHNRLYWYRQTLGQGPEFLTYFQNEAQLEKSRLLSDRFSAERPKGSFSTLEIQRTEQGDSAMYLCASSPQMGYGYTFGSGTRLTVV.

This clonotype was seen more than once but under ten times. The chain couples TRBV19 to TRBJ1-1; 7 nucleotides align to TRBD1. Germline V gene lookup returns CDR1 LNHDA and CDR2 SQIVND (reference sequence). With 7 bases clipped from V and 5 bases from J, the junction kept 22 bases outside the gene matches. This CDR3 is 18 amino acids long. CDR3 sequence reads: CASTPSRAGRGMGTEAFF. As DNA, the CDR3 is TGTGCCAGTACCCCTAGCCGTGCCGGCAGGGGGATGGGAACTGAAGCTTTCTTT.